Presented here are 3 T cell receptor beta chains from one specimen sequenced in a study of blood T cell repertoires in COVID-19. Sequenced by immunoSEQ multiplex PCR; TCRdb stores in-frame clones only, minus some. Counted here are roughly 280,000 clones, approximately 92% occurring once; the ten biggest clones make up around 2%. Sequences were obtained from PBMCs or T cells enriched from blood (not recorded which). The source of these receptors is a woman between 18 and 29 years old who had recovered from COVID-19.

The chain recombines TRBV5-1 with TRBJ2-2, with D possibly matching TRBD1 (5 bases). Germline V gene sequence: CDR1 SGHRS, CDR2 YFSETQ. The CDR3 consists of 13 residues. V was cut by 4 bases and J by 5 bases, with 9 bases left in between. CDR3 protein: CASSRAGTGELFF. CDR3 bases: TGCGCCAGCAGCCGGGCAGGGACCGGGGAGCTGTTTTTT.

V usage is TRBV6-5 and J usage is TRBJ2-7, with 7 positions matching TRBD2. V was pared by 6 bases and J by 0 bases, with 8 bases of the junction left unmatched. The germline CDR1 and CDR2 sequences are MNHEY and SVGAGI. The CDR3 runs 15 residues. The CDR3 reads CASRGGVGDSYEQYF. The CDR3 nucleotides read TGTGCCAGCAGGGGAGGGGTTGGGGACTCCTACGAGCAGTACTTC.

This sequence joins TRBV4-1 and TRBJ2-5; 8 bases map to TRBD1. The J segment lost 5 bases and the V segment lost 1 base, leaving 9 bases of the junction unmatched. Germline assignment: CDR1 MGHRA and CDR2 YSYEKL. The CDR3 totals 16 residues. The CDR3 sequence: CASSQAGTGQEETQYF. CDR3 coding DNA: TGCGCCAGCAGCCAAGCCGGGACAGGCCAGGAGGAGACCCAGTACTTC.